These 25 T cell receptor beta chains came from one sample sequenced in a study of blood T cells in healthy people across ages. PCR was performed a second time for roughly 7 to 11 cycles using a sample-barcoded 5' primer and a J-beta primer mix. TCRdb passed the 5' RACE reads through MiXCR, listing each CDR3 protein once. The repertoire holds about 780,000 distinct CDR3 sequences, with 46% as singletons. The material sequenced was blood. Receptors were obtained from a man older than 75 in good health.

The chain has TRBV7-3 and TRBJ2-7, with 11 nucleotides matching TRBD2. The DNA end favors TRBJ2-5, so the J call may be wrong. The CDR3 is made up of 16 amino acids. Germline CDR1 and CDR2: SGHTA and FQGTGA. The CDR3 DNA reads as TGTGCCAGCAGCTTAACCGGGACTAGCGGCTTTGAGACCCAGTACTTC. It yields the protein CASSLTGTSGFETQYF.

CDR3 nucleotide sequence: TGCGCCAGCAGCTCCTCGACTAGCGGGAGGGCCCTTGGCGGCGAGCAGTACTTC. Its protein product is CASSSSTSGRALGGEQYF. V usage is TRBV5-1 and J usage is TRBJ2-7, with 14 nucleotides matching TRBD2. The V gene's germline CDR1 is SGHRS and CDR2 YFSETQ. The V segment lost 3 bases and the J segment 6 bases; nucleotides outside the gene matches: 14. CDR3 length: 18 amino acids.

The rearrangement joins TRBV7-2 to TRBJ2-7, with D possibly matching TRBD1 (5 bases). Trimming cost V 1 base and J 0 bases, with 13 bases left between them. This CDR3 comprises 16 residues. Germline V gives CDR1 SGHTA, CDR2 FQGNSA. CDR3 region: CASSLGGLVNSYEQYF. The CDR3 DNA reads as TGTGCCAGCAGCTTAGGGGGCTTGGTCAACTCCTACGAGCAGTACTTC. Combining the CDR3 with reference TRBV7-2 and TRBJ2-7 gives the whole variable domain GAGVSQSPSNKVTEKGKDVELRCDPISGHTALYWYRQSLGQGLEFLIYFQGNSAPDKSGLPSDRFSAERTGGSVSTLTIQRTQQEDSAVYLCASSLGGLVNSYEQYFGPGTRLTVT.

The rearrangement uses TRBV7-2 and TRBJ2-6; D is perhaps TRBD2 (5 bases). With 5 bases removed from V and 0 bases from J, the gap between germline ends came to 11 bases. This CDR3 comprises 16 residues. CDR1 is SGHTA and CDR2 is FQGNSA in the germline V gene. CDR3 residues: CASSRGRSSGANVLTF. The CDR3, as DNA: TGTGCCAGCAGCCGAGGGCGAAGCTCTGGGGCCAACGTCCTGACTTTC.

This clonotype was recorded only once. This rearrangement joins TRBV6-2 or TRBV6-3 to TRBJ2-3, with 9 bases identical to TRBD2. CDR1 is MNHEY, CDR2 SVGEGT, per germline. CDR3 length: 16 amino acids. Trimming at V came to 2 bases and at J to 2 bases, leaving 5 bases not matched to a gene. The CDR3 loop is CASSYSLAGITDTQYF. The DNA of the CDR3 is TGTGCCAGCAGTTACAGTCTAGCGGGGATCACAGATACGCAGTATTTT.

This chain joins TRBV2 and TRBJ1-2, with 9 bases lining up with TRBD1. The trim removed 0 bases at V and 9 bases at J, leaving 8 bases unmatched. The germline gives CDR1 SNHLY, CDR2 FYNNEI. The CDR3 is made up of 15 amino acids. The CDR3 is CASSEAGQGLGSYTF. CDR3 DNA: TGTGCCAGCAGTGAAGCGGGACAGGGCCTCGGCAGCTACACCTTC.

A few counts support this clonotype. The chain recombines TRBV6-6 with TRBJ2-7, with D tentatively TRBD2 (5 bases). CDR1 MNHNY and CDR2 SVGAGI come from the germline V gene (reference sequence). The CDR3 extends over 11 amino acids. V shed 8 bases and J shed 1 base, with 6 bases lying between them. The chain's CDR3 is CASGGSYEQYF. CDR3 nucleotides: TGTGCCAGCGGCGGGTCCTACGAGCAGTACTTC.

This sequence joins TRBV12-3 or TRBV12-4 and TRBJ2-5, with TRBD2 identical over 11 bases. The CDR3 runs 16 residues. Unmatched junction bases numbered 5, after V lost 2 bases and J lost 3 bases. Here the CDR3 reads CASSLSGLAVKETQYF. CDR3 nucleotides: TGTGCCAGCAGTTTATCGGGACTAGCGGTAAAAGAGACCCAGTACTTC.

The chain links TRBV29-1 to TRBJ1-1; 8 nucleotides match TRBD1. After removal of 4 bases from V and 8 bases from J, the junction contained 9 bases not matched to a gene. There are 13 residues in the CDR3. Germline V CDR1 and CDR2: SQVTM, ANQGSEA. CDR3 sequence reads: CSVVGQGKGEAFF. CDR3 DNA: TGCAGCGTTGTCGGACAGGGAAAGGGAGAAGCTTTCTTT.

The chain couples TRBV12-3 or TRBV12-4 to TRBJ2-1; 8 bases align to TRBD2. CDR3 length: 15 amino acids. Unmatched junction bases numbered 11, after V lost 4 bases and J lost 9 bases. The CDR3 coding sequence is TGTGCCAGCAGTTCTAGACAGCGGGAGTCGGGTGAGCAGTTCTTC. Encoded protein: CASSSRQRESGEQFF.

This chain uses TRBV28 with TRBJ2-5, with 8 bases identical to TRBD1. The V segment lost 2 bases and the J segment 5 bases; nucleotides outside the gene matches: 10. The CDR3 covers 16 residues. Germline CDR1 is MDHEN and CDR2 is SYDVKM. CDR3 bases: TGTGCCAGCAGTTTAGATGTTGACAGGGGCTGGGAGACCCAGTACTTC. Amino acid sequence: CASSLDVDRGWETQYF.

The J gene is TRBJ1-4, the V gene TRBV5-1; weak D call: TRBD1 (6 bases). The CDR3 runs to 14 residues. The ends were cut back, 1 base at V and 6 bases at J, with 10 bases in the middle. Germline assignment: CDR1 SGHRS and CDR2 YFSETQ. The DNA of the CDR3 is TGCGCCAGCAGCTTGACGGGGGCAGATGAAAAACTGTTTTTT. As protein: CASSLTGADEKLFF.

V and J are TRBV12-3 or TRBV12-4 and TRBJ1-4; D call uncertain. Trimming took 3 bases from V and 1 from J, leaving 6 bases between them. This CDR3 region has 14 residues. The chain's CDR3 is CASSFGLTNEKLFF. The CDR3 nucleotides read TGTGCCAGCAGTTTTGGGTTAACTAATGAAAAACTGTTTTTT.

The gene calls are TRBV5-1 and TRBJ2-1, with 10 bases matching TRBD2. With 4 bases clipped from V and 3 bases from J, the junction kept 13 bases outside the gene matches. There are 18 residues in the CDR3. Germline-derived CDR1 and CDR2 are SGHRS and YFSETQ. The CDR3 nucleotides read TGCGCCAGCAGCCGGGGGGGCTCCGGGACTAGCGACTACAATGAGCAGTTCTTC. It is translated as CASSRGGSGTSDYNEQFF.

This clonotype was found many times. The rearrangement uses TRBV29-1 and TRBJ2-3; 7 bases are a match to TRBD1. Germline V gene sequence: CDR1 SQVTM, CDR2 ANQGSEA. The V gene end was trimmed by 6 bases and the J gene end by 2 bases; junction bases not matched to a gene: 5. The CDR3 is 13 amino acids. The CDR3 spells CSVKGQNTDTQYF. CDR3 sequence (DNA): TGCAGCGTCAAGGGACAGAACACAGATACGCAGTATTTT.

V gene TRBV4-3 combines with J gene TRBJ2-7; 9 bases align to TRBD1. The V segment lost 1 base and the J segment 0 bases; nucleotides outside the gene matches: 13. Germline V gene data show CDR1 as LGHNA and CDR2 as YSLEER. This CDR3 comprises 19 residues. The CDR3 region has the DNA TGCGCCAGCAGCCAAGGCGCTGCGTTTGGGACAGGGCTCTCCTACGAGCAGTACTTC. Protein product: CASSQGAAFGTGLSYEQYF.

The CDR3 sequence is CASSLYTSGANVLTF. The CDR3 coding sequence is TGTGCCAGCAGTTTATACACCTCTGGGGCCAACGTCCTGACTTTC. The chain is built from TRBV27 and TRBJ2-6, with D uncertain. Germline V CDR1 and CDR2: MNHEY, SMNVEV (reference sequence). The CDR3 is 15 residues long. V lost 1 base and J lost 0, with 4 bases in between. Full variable domain (outside the CDR3, taken from reference TRBV27 and TRBJ2-6): EAQVTQNPRYLITVTGKKLTVTCSQNMNHEYMSWYRQDPGLGLRQIYYSMNVEVTDKGDVPEGYKVSRKEKRNFPLILESPSPNQTSLYFCASSLYTSGANVLTFGAGSRLTVL.

The gene calls are TRBV5-1 and TRBJ2-5; 7 bases are shared with TRBD1. V shed 1 base and J 11 bases; nucleotides not matched to a gene: 11. This CDR3 has 14 residues. Per germline, CDR1 SGHRS and CDR2 YFSETQ. CDR3 in DNA: TGCGCCAGCAGCTTGCGGACAGGAATCACTGAGCAGTACTTC. This codes for CASSLRTGITEQYF. Using reference TRBV5-1 and TRBJ2-5 for the parts outside the CDR3, the full variable domain is KAGVTQTPRYLIKTRGQQVTLSCSPISGHRSVSWYQQTPGQGLQFLFEYFSETQRNKGNFPGRFSGRQFSNSRSEMNVSTLELGDSALYLCASSLRTGITEQYFGPGTRLLVL.

J is TRBJ2-5 and V is TRBV2; 8 positions match TRBD1. The CDR3 has 12 amino acids. The trim removed 4 bases at V and 6 bases at J, leaving 1 base unmatched. Looked up from germline, CDR1 is SNHLY and CDR2 is FYNNEI. The CDR3 DNA is TGTGCCAGCAGTGGGACAGGGCAGACCCAGTACTTC. This codes for CASSGTGQTQYF.

This chain joins TRBV9 and TRBJ1-1; D is possibly TRBD1 (5 bases). The germline V gene has CDR1 SGDLS and CDR2 YYNGEE. V was trimmed by 2 bases and J by 4 bases, leaving 15 bases between them. This CDR3 comprises 15 residues. As DNA, the CDR3 is TGTGCCAGCAGCGTTCAGGGCGGGGGAGCCACTGAAGCTTTCTTT. It codes for CASSVQGGGATEAFF.

This clonotype has ten or more counts. The V and J genes are TRBV29-1 and TRBJ2-7, with 7 nucleotides matching TRBD2. The germline V gene encodes CDR1 SQVTM and CDR2 ANQGSEA. CDR3 size: 11 residues. Trimming cost V 6 bases and J 5 bases; bases outside gene matches: 4. The CDR3 reads CSVASGHEQYF. DNA of the CDR3: TGCAGCGTAGCTAGCGGCCACGAGCAGTACTTC.

There are many counts of this clonotype. The V and J genes are TRBV29-1 and TRBJ2-7, with a possible D match to TRBD2 (6 bases). This CDR3 has 12 residues. V dropped 4 bases and J dropped 3 bases, with 10 bases sitting between them. Germline CDR1 is SQVTM and CDR2 is ANQGSEA. CDR3 sequence reads: CSVGVSGYEQYF. DNA of the CDR3: TGCAGCGTTGGGGTTAGCGGCTACGAGCAGTACTTC.

The J gene is TRBJ1-2, the V gene TRBV29-1, with 8 positions matching TRBD1. Trimming at V came to 7 bases and at J to 8 bases, leaving 15 bases not matched to a gene. Per the germline V gene, CDR1 is SQVTM and CDR2 is ANQGSEA. The CDR3 sequence is 14 residues long. CDR3 coding DNA: TGCAGCGCCAAAGGGCAGGGGGCCGGGTACGGCTACACCTTC. It is translated as CSAKGQGAGYGYTF.

Many counts were recorded for this clonotype. The V call is TRBV7-2, the J call TRBJ2-7; TRBD2 aligns across 10 bases. Unmatched junction bases numbered 3, after V lost 2 bases and J lost 5 bases. The CDR3 is 14 amino acids. Germline V gene lookup returns CDR1 SGHTA and CDR2 FQGNSA. For the CDR3, the DNA is TGTGCCAGCAGCTTACTAGCGGGAGTCAACGAGCAGTACTTC. Its translation: CASSLLAGVNEQYF.

About this clonotype: A read error may be the cause here, since a much bigger clone is one base away. The CDR3 sequence: CSGGDEQYF. The CDR3 DNA sequence: TGCAGCGGTGGGGATGAGCAGTACTTC. The chain recombines TRBV29-1 with TRBJ2-1; D remains unclear. The DNA end lines up better with TRBJ2-7; the J call may be wrong. This CDR3 spans 9 amino acids. Germline loops: CDR1 SQVTM, CDR2 ANQGSEA.